This T cell receptor beta chain came from a study of long-term antiretroviral therapy in people with HIV. CDR1 and CDR2 from the germline V gene are MNHNY and SVGAGI (reference sequence). V dropped 7 bases and J dropped 2 bases, with 11 bases sitting between them. The CDR3 is 13 residues long. Study-wide results and caveats: The data indicate that diversity increased after ART but remained below transplant donor controls. CDR3 lengths in HIV samples spanned a narrower range than controls. Repertoire dominance by clones expanded before ART was seen at all time points.

It was version v3.0 of the immunoSEQ assay that was run at survey level. Sequencing used immunoSEQ multiplex PCR; TCRdb keeps in-frame clones, though not all of them. The sample lists more than 20,000 clones, about 83% occurring once. Cryopreserved PBMC samples of roughly 0.95-11 million cells were used for DNA extraction. For this clone: Its target is not known.

The gene calls are TRBV6-6 and TRBJ1-2; D is unresolved. The starting material was unsorted PBMCs, obtained 3 years after starting antiretroviral therapy. This TCR was recovered from a man aged 18 to 29 with HIV. Here the CDR3 DNA reads TGTGCCAGCACCCCCTCTAGAAACTATGGCTACACCTTC. Its protein is CASTPSRNYGYTF.